The 31 T cell receptor beta chains given below trace back to one sample, sequenced in a study of T cell changes during pregnancy in multiple sclerosis. Method: immunoSEQ multiplex PCR; TCRdb's copy keeps in-frame clones and lacks some. This table has some 69,000 clones, around nine tenths appearing once. The input for sequencing was peripheral blood, taken in the second trimester of pregnancy. The receptors were sampled from a female donor in good health, enrolled as a control in a pregnancy study.

The chain recombines TRBV7-9 with TRBJ1-5; possible D gene TRBD1, 6 bases. The CDR3 is 15 residues long. V lost 1 base and J lost 4, with 11 bases in between. CDR1 and CDR2 from the germline V gene are SEHNR and FQNEAQ (reference sequence). The CDR3 spells CASSLDRDPNQPQHF. For the CDR3, the DNA is TGTGCCAGCAGCTTAGACAGGGATCCGAATCAGCCCCAGCATTTT.

V and J are TRBV9 and TRBJ2-5; D is perhaps TRBD2 (6 bases). CDR3 length equals 14 residues. V was pared by 3 bases and J by 9 bases, with 18 bases between. Germline CDR1 is SGDLS and CDR2 is YYNGEE. Written as DNA, the CDR3 is TGTGCCAGCAGCGGTCCGACGGCGCCGGGGGCCCAGTACTTC. Amino acid sequence: CASSGPTAPGAQYF.

The V call is TRBV7-2, the J call TRBJ2-7, with 11 bases aligning to TRBD1. Germline-derived CDR1 and CDR2 are SGHTA and FQGNSA. The CDR3 length is 19 residues. Trimming removed 7 bases from V and 4 bases from J; junction bases left unmatched: 21. This chain's CDR3 is CASTIGRTGGPPKEYEQYF. DNA of the CDR3: TGTGCCAGCACCATCGGGAGGACAGGGGGCCCCCCGAAGGAGTACGAGCAGTACTTC.

J is TRBJ1-2 and V is TRBV7-2; D is unresolved. Germline V CDR1 and CDR2: SGHTA, FQGNSA. The CDR3 is 12 amino acids. Trimming removed 8 bases from V and 5 bases from J, with 12 bases in between. The CDR3 nucleotides are TGTGCCAGCGAGGGCCACCTTTATGGCTACACCTTC. Amino acid sequence: CASEGHLYGYTF.

V usage is TRBV7-3 and J usage is TRBJ2-1; 14 nucleotides match TRBD2. Germline V gene data show CDR1 as SGHTA and CDR2 as FQGTGA. The CDR3 has 17 amino acids. V shed 4 bases, J shed 4 bases, and the junction held 6 bases outside the gene matches. The CDR3 loop is CASSSRTSGGPYNEQFF. The CDR3 coding sequence is TGTGCCAGCAGCTCCCGGACTAGCGGGGGGCCGTACAATGAGCAGTTCTTC. Full variable domain (rest looked up from reference TRBV7-3 and TRBJ2-1): GAGVSQTPSNKVTEKGKYVELRCDPISGHTALYWYRQSLGQGPEFLIYFQGTGAADDSGLPNDRFFAVRPEGSVSTLKIQRTERGDSAVYLCASSSRTSGGPYNEQFFGPGTRLTVL.

The chain has TRBV7-9 and TRBJ2-7; D is unresolved. The V end was cut by 5 bases, the J end by 2 bases, with 13 bases between. The germline gives CDR1 SEHNR, CDR2 FQNEAQ (reference sequence). The CDR3 consists of 14 residues. CDR3 coding DNA: TGTGCCAGCAGCGGAGATGTTCTGACCTACGAGCAGTACTTC. Protein sequence: CASSGDVLTYEQYF.

This rearrangement joins TRBV27 to TRBJ2-2; 13 nucleotides match TRBD2. Germline CDR1 is MNHEY and CDR2 is SMNVEV (reference sequence). The CDR3 loop spans 14 amino acids. V shed 10 bases, J shed 6 bases, and the junction held 5 bases outside the gene matches. CDR3 in DNA: TGTGCCACCGGACTAGCGGGGGTGGCCGGGGAGCTGTTTTTT. Protein sequence: CATGLAGVAGELFF.

This clone appeared once. The gene calls are TRBV28 and TRBJ2-7; D gene ambiguous. Germline V CDR1 and CDR2: MDHEN, SYDVKM. Trimming left V 1 base short and J 7 bases short, with 11 bases between. The CDR3 is made up of 13 amino acids. CDR3 sequence (DNA): TGTGCCAGCAGTTTATACGGAACCGGGGAGCAGTACTTC. Its translation is CASSLYGTGEQYF.

The V call is TRBV27, the J call TRBJ1-6, with TRBD1 matching 11 bases. The CDR3 has 17 amino acids. Germline loops: CDR1 MNHEY, CDR2 SMNVEV (reference sequence). V lost 3 bases, J lost 8 bases, and 9 bases stayed unmatched. The CDR3 sequence is CASSFRTGGASDSPLHF. The CDR3 coding sequence is TGTGCCAGCAGTTTCCGGACAGGGGGCGCGAGCGATTCACCCCTCCACTTT.

The V gene is TRBV28, the J gene TRBJ1-1; D is undetermined. Germline CDR1 MDHEN, CDR2 SYDVKM. Trimming removed 4 bases at V and 3 bases at J, with 21 bases between. This CDR3 is built from 17 residues. CDR3 coding DNA: TGTGCCAGCAGTTCCCCAACCCAAGACTTAGTGGACACTGAAGCTTTCTTT. This codes for CASSSPTQDLVDTEAFF.

The rearrangement links TRBV5-5 to TRBJ2-5; TRBD1 matches 9 bases. Trimming cost V 5 bases and J 3 bases; bases outside gene matches: 2. From germline, CDR1 is SGHKS and CDR2 YYEKEE (reference sequence). CDR3 length: 13 amino acids. CDR3 nucleotide sequence: TGTGCCAGCAGACGGACAGGGGAAGAGACCCAGTACTTC. The encoded protein is CASRRTGEETQYF.

This clone appeared a single time. The chain joins TRBV19 to TRBJ1-2; 7 nucleotides match TRBD1. The germline CDR1 and CDR2 sequences are LNHDA and SQIVND (reference sequence). V shed 1 base and J 4 bases; nucleotides not matched to a gene: 6. This CDR3 is 15 amino acids long. This chain's CDR3 is CASSIVETGSYGYTF. The DNA of the CDR3 is TGTGCCAGTAGTATAGTCGAGACAGGGAGCTATGGCTACACCTTC.

V is TRBV7-6 and J is TRBJ2-7; 9 positions match TRBD1. Germline CDR1 is SGHVS and CDR2 is FNYEAQ. This CDR3 spans 17 amino acids. Trimming cost V 5 bases and J 3 bases; bases outside gene matches: 14. CDR3: CASSPGQGLRVGYEQYF. As DNA, the CDR3 is TGTGCCAGCAGCCCAGGACAGGGGCTCCGCGTTGGCTACGAGCAGTACTTC.

The chain links TRBV7-2 to TRBJ1-1, with D hard to call. Germline CDR1 and CDR2: SGHTA and FQGNSA. Trimming pared 3 bases from V and 1 base from J, leaving 18 bases between. The CDR3 consists of 17 residues. CDR3 amino acids: CASSFKGPVTTNTEAFF. DNA of the CDR3: TGTGCCAGCAGCTTCAAAGGTCCGGTGACAACGAACACTGAAGCTTTCTTT.

The chain combines TRBV7-2 with TRBJ2-5; 7 nucleotides match TRBD2. From germline, CDR1 is SGHTA and CDR2 FQGNSA. This CDR3 is 16 amino acids long. V lost 2 bases to trimming and J lost 2 bases; unmatched junction nucleotides: 8. DNA for the CDR3: TGTGCCAGCAGCTTATTAGCGGGCTATACTCAAGAGACCCAGTACTTC. Translated, it gives CASSLLAGYTQETQYF.

A single count supports this clone. J is TRBJ2-6 and V is TRBV27; weak D call: TRBD2 (6 bases). The ends were cut back, 6 bases at V and 2 bases at J, with 14 bases in the middle. CDR1 is MNHEY and CDR2 is SMNVEV in the germline V gene (reference sequence). This CDR3 region has 16 residues. This CDR3 reads CASRGDGGAGANVLTF. The CDR3 bases are TGTGCCAGCAGGGGGGACGGGGGTGCTGGGGCCAACGTCCTGACTTTC. The entire variable domain, with the rest obtained from reference TRBV27 and TRBJ2-6, is as follows: EAQVTQNPRYLITVTGKKLTVTCSQNMNHEYMSWYRQDPGLGLRQIYYSMNVEVTDKGDVPEGYKVSRKEKRNFPLILESPSPNQTSLYFCASRGDGGAGANVLTFGAGSRLTVL.

The rearrangement uses TRBV21-1 and TRBJ2-7; the D call TRBD1 from the table was never checked on the DNA. TRBV21-1 is noted as a pseudogene. CDR3 length equals 14 residues. Here the CDR3 reads CASSYRVGFYEQYF. The CDR3 DNA reads TGTGCCAGCAGTTACAGAGTAGGCTTCTACGAGCAGTACTTC.

The chain joins TRBV21-1 to TRBJ1-3. TRBV21-1 has pseudogene status. This CDR3 contains 14 residues. CDR3: CASSNWRGLNTIYF. CDR3 bases: TGTGCCAGCAGCAATTGGCGGGGGCTAAACACCATATATTTT.

This chain uses TRBV4-3 with TRBJ2-5; possible D gene TRBD1, 5 bases. The CDR3 covers 14 residues. The germline gives CDR1 LGHNA, CDR2 YSLEER. Trimming removed 3 bases at V and 3 bases at J, with 11 bases between. The CDR3 nucleotides read TGCGCCAGCAGCCAGGACATTTTGAAAGAGACCCAGTACTTC. This sequence encodes CASSQDILKETQYF.

The rearrangement uses TRBV4-2 and TRBJ2-7; 7 positions agree with TRBD1. This CDR3 has 14 residues. CDR1 and CDR2 (germline): LGHNA, YNFKEQ. Trimming at V came to 4 bases and at J to 7 bases, leaving 10 bases not matched to a gene. CDR3 in amino acids: CASSLKDRVEEQYF. CDR3 DNA sequence: TGTGCCAGCAGCCTTAAAGACAGGGTGGAAGAGCAGTACTTC.

The rearrangement joins TRBV12-5 to TRBJ2-2; D is possibly TRBD1 (6 bases). V shed 8 bases and J shed 3 bases, with 13 bases lying between them. Germline V gene data show CDR1 as LGHNT and CDR2 as FRNRAP. The CDR3 is 14 residues long. CDR3 in DNA: TGTGCTAGTTCCACAGGGCGGGACACCGGGGAGCTGTTTTTT. This sequence encodes CASSTGRDTGELFF.

This sequence joins TRBV7-3 and TRBJ2-2; 7 nucleotides align to TRBD1. Germline CDR1 reads SGHTA; CDR2 reads FQGTGA. CDR3 length: 15 residues. Germline trimming cut 10 bases from V and 6 bases from J; bases unmatched to any gene: 14. As DNA, the CDR3 is TGTGCCACTTTAGGACAGGATGGGGTTTCCGGGGAGCTGTTTTTT. It specifies CATLGQDGVSGELFF. Full variable domain (missing parts from reference TRBV7-3 and TRBJ2-2): GAGVSQTPSNKVTEKGKYVELRCDPISGHTALYWYRQSLGQGPEFLIYFQGTGAADDSGLPNDRFFAVRPEGSVSTLKIQRTERGDSAVYLCATLGQDGVSGELFFGEGSRLTVL.

This sequence joins TRBV19 and TRBJ1-4, with D possibly TRBD1 on 6 matching bases. The CDR3 covers 14 residues. Looked up from germline, CDR1 is LNHDA and CDR2 is SQIVND (reference sequence). The V and J ends lost 8 bases and 7 bases respectively, with 17 bases between them. CDR3 sequence reads: CASVKQGGTEKLFF. The CDR3, as DNA: TGTGCCAGTGTGAAACAGGGCGGTACTGAAAAACTGTTTTTT.

This sequence joins TRBV5-4 and TRBJ2-7, with 7 bases lining up with TRBD2. The CDR3 runs 12 residues. The junction had 1 base not matched to a gene; V was cut back by 4 bases and J by 3 bases. In germline, CDR1 is SGHNT, CDR2 YYREEE (reference sequence). CDR3 DNA sequence: TGTGCCAGCAGCGGCGGGAGCTACGAGCAGTACTTC. It translates to CASSGGSYEQYF.

The chain is built from TRBV6-1 and TRBJ2-7, with 7 bases lining up with TRBD1. The trim removed 5 bases at V and 2 bases at J, leaving 6 bases unmatched. Per germline, CDR1 MNHNS and CDR2 SASEGT. The CDR3 spans 14 residues. This CDR3 is CASSRDRSTYEQYF. CDR3 nucleotides: TGTGCCAGCAGTCGGGACAGATCAACCTACGAGCAGTACTTC.

The J gene is TRBJ2-2, the V gene TRBV19; 7 bases fit TRBD2. Germline V CDR1 and CDR2: LNHDA, SQIVND (reference sequence). This CDR3 region has 15 residues. Trimming cost V 1 base and J 6 bases; bases outside gene matches: 5. CDR3 sequence: CASSIAGTNPGELFF. The CDR3 DNA follows: TGTGCCAGTAGTATAGCCGGGACTAACCCCGGGGAGCTGTTTTTT.

This chain connects TRBV5-6 to TRBJ2-2, with 8 bases fitting TRBD2. CDR1 and CDR2 from the germline V gene are SGHDT and YYEEEE. V lost 2 bases, J lost 2 bases, and 5 bases stayed unmatched. The CDR3 is 16 residues long. CDR3 sequence: CASSFLSGDNTGELFF. Here the CDR3 DNA reads TGTGCCAGCAGCTTCCTTAGCGGGGATAACACCGGGGAGCTGTTTTTT.

V gene TRBV9 combines with J gene TRBJ1-3, with D unclear. The CDR3 has 15 residues. The V end was cut by 0 bases, the J end by 0 bases, with 7 bases between. Germline V gene sequence: CDR1 SGDLS, CDR2 YYNGEE. The CDR3 is CASSVGASSGNTIYF. The DNA for the CDR3 is TGTGCCAGCAGCGTAGGGGCTTCCTCTGGAAACACCATATATTTT.

A single count supports this clone. The rearrangement joins TRBV7-9 to TRBJ2-1; possible D gene TRBD1, 6 bases. The germline V gene has CDR1 SEHNR and CDR2 FQNEAQ (reference sequence). The CDR3 is made up of 13 amino acids. Trimming removed 5 bases from V and 8 bases from J, with 13 bases in between. CDR3 in DNA: TGTGCCAGCAGCCCGCCATCAGGGGATGAGCAGTTCTTC. Translated: CASSPPSGDEQFF.

The chain carries TRBV6-5 and TRBJ1-2; 7 nucleotides line up with TRBD1. Trimming removed 6 bases from V and 6 bases from J; junction bases left unmatched: 4. The CDR3 is 12 residues long. Germline CDR1 MNHEY, CDR2 SVGAGI. CDR3 region: CASRNRGDGYTF. The CDR3 region has the DNA TGTGCCAGCAGAAACAGGGGCGATGGCTACACCTTC.

This chain links TRBV13 with TRBJ2-1; 8 bases line up with TRBD2. V lost 5 bases to trimming and J lost 6 bases; unmatched junction nucleotides: 12. The CDR3 spans 16 residues. Germline V lookup: CDR1 PRHDT, CDR2 FYEKMQ (reference sequence). The CDR3 nucleotides read TGTGCCAGCAGCACACGGGGGGGCCGAACGATCAATGAGCAGTTCTTC. This sequence encodes CASSTRGGRTINEQFF.